The TCR beta chain under discussion was sequenced for a study of T cells in Graves' hyperthyroidism and ophthalmopathy (dated by TCRdb to the late 2010s). About the study as a whole: To identify TCR V-J signatures that set the groups apart, the researchers used a discovery cohort of 100 patients, made up of under 45 with Graves' ophthalmopathy and about 60 with stable Graves' hyperthyroidism. Prospective prediction of ophthalmopathy was tested in an independent validation cohort consisting of roughly 20 hyperthyroidism patients and about 17 patients who later progressed to ophthalmopathy. For training and testing, the 100 patients in the discovery cohort were randomly divided in a 7:3 ratio. In several Graves' hyperthyroidism patients, the study also compared T-cell repertoires from thyroid tissue with T-cell repertoires from blood. After blood sampling, hyperthyroidism patients were treated with methimazole at a starting dose of 30 mg daily, and ophthalmopathy patients were treated with high-dose intravenous methylprednisolone. TCR Vbeta CDR3 sequencing of roughly 140 peripheral blood samples (more than 40 ophthalmopathy, about 75 hyperthyroidism and approximately 17 progressor patients) is reported in the paper. Overall results and qualifications from the work: In validation, the model predicted progression to ophthalmopathy a median of around six months before onset, with about 67% sensitivity and roughly 73% specificity. A 13 V-J signature model separated ophthalmopathy from stable hyperthyroidism, with around 91% sensitivity and about 81% specificity in cross-validation and 80%/75% in testing. Most expanded thyroid clonotypes (frequency above 0.001) were also detected in blood, suggesting blood repertoires may reflect thyroid immune responses. No statistical method was used to set the sample size in advance, and investigators knew the group allocation.

The TCR beta CDR3 regions were amplified from the RNA transcripts. The TCR CDR3 was subjected to a first round of RT-PCR using the HTBI primer set and the Qiagen OneStep RT-PCR kit. Libraries were constructed in a second round of multiplex PCR, after which size selection and purification were carried out. Paired-end sequencing of the libraries was performed with 100 bp reads on an Illumina HiSeq2000. In the paper's pipeline: SOAPnuke was used to process the raw data, with reads discarded if the reads contained adapters or uncalled bases, had a mean Phred below 15, or lacked an exact constant-primer or identifier match. COPE v1.2.5 was used to merge the high-quality paired reads, and each unique nucleotide sequence was defined as a clonotype. MiTCR v1.1 was used to align the clonotypes against IMGT TRBV, TRBD and TRBJ reference segments. Analysis was restricted to V-J combinations with a frequency above 0.0001, which covered 98% to 99.2% of repertoires. A TCS score was defined as the ratio between F50 (clonal expansion) and ExV (chaos), using BLOSUM62-based TCRdist between CDR3 peptides within each V-J. Welch's t-statistics and random forest reduced 514 V-J features to 13, which were used in a naive Bayes classifier (R e1071). The Morisita-Horn index was used to measure how similar the thyroid and blood repertoires were. In-frame beta chains were kept once TCRdb had trimmed the public reads at Q25 with fastp and called clones with MiXCR. Duplicate CDR3 protein sequences are folded into a single record with the most common DNA and genes. These V and J calls originate from TCRdb's pipeline instead of the authors' own analysis. The sample table records 650,000 to 800,000 distinct CDR3 sequences; 45% of these occur just once. The biggest ten clones account for under 8% of the sample.

The count of this clonotype is one. This receptor's antigen is unknown. It has no much larger one-base neighbor in the sample; base qualities were not kept. One read gives only weak evidence. Trimming takes 5 bases from V and 6 bases from J, and the germline ends sit 19 bases apart. CDR1 and CDR2 were assigned from the germline V gene as SNHLY and FYNNEI. Including cysteine and phenylalanine, the CDR3 has 15 amino acids. Here the CDR3 DNA is all that survives: 45 bases in frame from base 1. Patients with uncontrolled infections, other autoimmune diseases, pregnancy or lactation were excluded. Diagnoses were based on clinical symptoms, serum thyroxine and TRAb, thyroid ultrasound and orbital computed tomography. Total RNA was extracted using Trizol reagent, and RNA quality was assessed on an Agilent 2100 Bioanalyzer.

The chain uses TRBV2 and TRBJ1-2; TRBD1 might be the D gene, on 6 matching bases. This TCR was sampled from an adult man with Graves' disease, either hyperthyroidism or ophthalmopathy (not recorded which). What was sequenced was peripheral blood or thyroid tissue (not recorded which). The CDR3 region: CASSPDRQLNNGYTF. The DNA reads TGTGCCAGCAGTCCGGACAGACAATTAAATAATGGCTACACCTTC.